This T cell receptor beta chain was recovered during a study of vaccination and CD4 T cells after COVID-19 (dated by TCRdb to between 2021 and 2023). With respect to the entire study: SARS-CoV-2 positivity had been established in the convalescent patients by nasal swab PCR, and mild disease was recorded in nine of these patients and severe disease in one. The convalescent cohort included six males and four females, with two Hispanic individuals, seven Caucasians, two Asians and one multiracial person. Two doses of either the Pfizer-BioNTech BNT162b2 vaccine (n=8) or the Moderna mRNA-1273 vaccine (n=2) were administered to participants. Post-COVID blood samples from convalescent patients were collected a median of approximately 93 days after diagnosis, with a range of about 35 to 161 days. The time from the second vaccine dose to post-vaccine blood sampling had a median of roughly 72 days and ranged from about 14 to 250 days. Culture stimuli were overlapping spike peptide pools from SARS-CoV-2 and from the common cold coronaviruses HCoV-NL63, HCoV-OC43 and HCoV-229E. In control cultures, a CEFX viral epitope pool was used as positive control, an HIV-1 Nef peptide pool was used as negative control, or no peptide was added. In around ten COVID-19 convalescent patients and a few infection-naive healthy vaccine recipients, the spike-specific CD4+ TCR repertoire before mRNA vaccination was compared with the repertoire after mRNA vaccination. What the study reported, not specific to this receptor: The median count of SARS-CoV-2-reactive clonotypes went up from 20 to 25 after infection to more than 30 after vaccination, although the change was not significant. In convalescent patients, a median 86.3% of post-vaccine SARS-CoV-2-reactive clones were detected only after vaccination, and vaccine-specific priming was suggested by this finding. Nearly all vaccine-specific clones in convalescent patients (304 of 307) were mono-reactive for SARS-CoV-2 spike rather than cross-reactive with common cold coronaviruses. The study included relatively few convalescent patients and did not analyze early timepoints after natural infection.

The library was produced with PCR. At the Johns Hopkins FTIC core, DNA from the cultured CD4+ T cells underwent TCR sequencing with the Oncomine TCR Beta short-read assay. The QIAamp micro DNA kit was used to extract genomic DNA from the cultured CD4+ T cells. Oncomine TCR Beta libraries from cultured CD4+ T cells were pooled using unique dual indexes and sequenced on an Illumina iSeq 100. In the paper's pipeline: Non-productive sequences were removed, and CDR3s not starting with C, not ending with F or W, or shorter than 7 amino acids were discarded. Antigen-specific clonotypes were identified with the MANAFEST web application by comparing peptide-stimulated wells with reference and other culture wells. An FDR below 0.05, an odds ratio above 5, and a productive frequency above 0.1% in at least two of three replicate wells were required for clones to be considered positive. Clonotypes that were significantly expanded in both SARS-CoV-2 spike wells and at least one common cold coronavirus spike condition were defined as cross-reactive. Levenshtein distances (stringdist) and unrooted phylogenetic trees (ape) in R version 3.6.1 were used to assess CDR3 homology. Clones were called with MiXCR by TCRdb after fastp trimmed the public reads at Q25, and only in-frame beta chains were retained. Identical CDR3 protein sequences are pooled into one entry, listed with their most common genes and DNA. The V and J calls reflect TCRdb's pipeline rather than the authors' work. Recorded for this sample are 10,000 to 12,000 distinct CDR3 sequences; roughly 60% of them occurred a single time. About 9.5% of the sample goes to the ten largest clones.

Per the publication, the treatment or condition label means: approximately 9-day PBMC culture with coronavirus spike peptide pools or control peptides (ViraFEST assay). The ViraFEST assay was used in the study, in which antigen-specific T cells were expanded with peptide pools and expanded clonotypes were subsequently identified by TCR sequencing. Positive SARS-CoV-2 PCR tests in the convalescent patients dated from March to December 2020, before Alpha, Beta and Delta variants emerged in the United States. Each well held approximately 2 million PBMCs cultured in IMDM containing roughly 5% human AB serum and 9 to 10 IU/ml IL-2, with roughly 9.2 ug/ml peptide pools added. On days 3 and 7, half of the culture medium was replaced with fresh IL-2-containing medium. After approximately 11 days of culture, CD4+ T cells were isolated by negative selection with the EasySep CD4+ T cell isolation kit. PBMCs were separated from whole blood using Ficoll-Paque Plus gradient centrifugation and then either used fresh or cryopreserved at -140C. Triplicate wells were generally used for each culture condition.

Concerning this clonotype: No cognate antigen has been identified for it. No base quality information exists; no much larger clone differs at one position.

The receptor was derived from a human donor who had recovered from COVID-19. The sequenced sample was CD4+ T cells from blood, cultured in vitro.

The encoded CDR3 is CASSERQGAYNEQFF. The nucleotide sequence reads TGTGCCAGCAGCGAAAGACAGGGGGCTTACAATGAGCAGTTCTTC. This receptor chain uses TRBV7-2 and TRBJ2-1, with 10 bases aligning to TRBD1. Germline trimming amounts to 5 bases on V and 4 bases on J, with 5 as the count of junction bases outside the gene matches. Taken from the germline V gene, the CDR1 and CDR2 loops are SGHTA and FQGNSA. Its CDR3 holds 15 amino acids, cysteine through phenylalanine. This entry keeps only the CDR3 DNA: 45 bases, framed from base 1.